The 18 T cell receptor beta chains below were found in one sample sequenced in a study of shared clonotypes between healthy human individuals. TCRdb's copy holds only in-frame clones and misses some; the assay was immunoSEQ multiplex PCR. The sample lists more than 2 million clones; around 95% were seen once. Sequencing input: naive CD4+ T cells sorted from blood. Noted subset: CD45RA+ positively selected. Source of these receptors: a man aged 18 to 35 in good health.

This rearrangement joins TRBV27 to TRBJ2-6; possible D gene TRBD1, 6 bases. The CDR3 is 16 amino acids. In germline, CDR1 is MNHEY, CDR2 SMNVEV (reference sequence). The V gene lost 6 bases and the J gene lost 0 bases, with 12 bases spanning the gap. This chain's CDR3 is CASRTYRDSGANVLTF. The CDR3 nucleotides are TGTGCCAGCAGAACCTACAGGGACTCTGGGGCCAACGTCCTGACTTTC. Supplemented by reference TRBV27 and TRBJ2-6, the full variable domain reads EAQVTQNPRYLITVTGKKLTVTCSQNMNHEYMSWYRQDPGLGLRQIYYSMNVEVTDKGDVPEGYKVSRKEKRNFPLILESPSPNQTSLYFCASRTYRDSGANVLTFGAGSRLTVL.

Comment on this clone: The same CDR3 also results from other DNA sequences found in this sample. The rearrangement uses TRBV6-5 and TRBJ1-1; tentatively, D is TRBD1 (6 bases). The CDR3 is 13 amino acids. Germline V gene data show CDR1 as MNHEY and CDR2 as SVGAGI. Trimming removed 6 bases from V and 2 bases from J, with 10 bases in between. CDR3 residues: CASSPRGNTEAFF. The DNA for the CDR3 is TGTGCCAGCAGCCCCAGGGGTAACACTGAAGCTTTCTTT.

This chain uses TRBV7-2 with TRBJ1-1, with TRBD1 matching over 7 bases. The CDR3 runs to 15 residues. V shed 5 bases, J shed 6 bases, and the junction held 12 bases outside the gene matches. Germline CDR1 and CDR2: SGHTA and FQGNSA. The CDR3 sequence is CASSRSTGAGSEAFF. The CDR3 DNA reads TGTGCCAGCAGCCGGTCTACAGGGGCGGGTTCTGAAGCTTTCTTT.

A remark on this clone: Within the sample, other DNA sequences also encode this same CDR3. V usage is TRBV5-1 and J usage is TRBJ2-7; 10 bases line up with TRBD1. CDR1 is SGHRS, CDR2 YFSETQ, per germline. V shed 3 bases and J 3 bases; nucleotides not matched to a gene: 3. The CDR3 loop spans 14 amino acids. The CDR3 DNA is TGCGCCAGCAGCTCGGACAGGGGGTACTACGAGCAGTACTTC. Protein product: CASSSDRGYYEQYF.

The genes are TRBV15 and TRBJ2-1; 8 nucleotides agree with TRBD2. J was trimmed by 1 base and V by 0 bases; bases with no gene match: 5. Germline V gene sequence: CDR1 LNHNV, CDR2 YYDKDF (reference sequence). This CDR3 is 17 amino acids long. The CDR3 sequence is CATSRDLERESYNEQFF. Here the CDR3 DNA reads TGTGCCACCAGCAGAGATTTGGAGCGGGAGTCCTACAATGAGCAGTTCTTC.

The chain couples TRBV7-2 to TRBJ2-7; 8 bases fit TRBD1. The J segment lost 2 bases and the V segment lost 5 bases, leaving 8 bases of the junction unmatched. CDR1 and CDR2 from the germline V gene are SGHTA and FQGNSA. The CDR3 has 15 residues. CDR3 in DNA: TGTGCCAGCAGCCTCCTCCGGGACAGGCCCTACGAGCAGTACTTC. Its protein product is CASSLLRDRPYEQYF.

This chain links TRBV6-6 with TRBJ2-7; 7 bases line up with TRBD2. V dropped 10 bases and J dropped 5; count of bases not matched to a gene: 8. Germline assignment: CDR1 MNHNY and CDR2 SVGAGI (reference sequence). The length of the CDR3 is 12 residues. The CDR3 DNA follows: TGTGCCACCCTCCGGGGGGAACACGAGCAGTACTTC. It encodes CATLRGEHEQYF.

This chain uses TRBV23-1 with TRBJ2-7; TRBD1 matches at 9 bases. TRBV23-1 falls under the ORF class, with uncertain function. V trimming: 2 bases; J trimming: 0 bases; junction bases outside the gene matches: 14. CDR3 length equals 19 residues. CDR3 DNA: TGCGCCAGCAGTCAACCCAATAAGGAAACAGGGGGCAGCTCCTACGAGCAGTACTTC. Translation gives CASSQPNKETGGSSYEQYF.

CDR3 protein: CASSDPGALNQPQHF. The CDR3 region has the DNA TGTGCCAGCAGTGACCCTGGGGCACTGAATCAGCCCCAGCATTTT. The chain links TRBV2 to TRBJ1-5; a possible D gene is TRBD1 (5 bases). CDR3 length equals 15 residues. Germline CDR1 reads SNHLY; CDR2 reads FYNNEI. V lost 3 bases to trimming and J lost 4 bases, with 13 bases between them. The whole variable domain, remainder taken from reference TRBV2 and TRBJ1-5, is EPEVTQTPSHQVTQMGQEVILRCVPISNHLYFYWYRQILGQKVEFLVSFYNNEISEKSEIFDDQFSVERPDGSNFTLKIRSTKLEDSAMYFCASSDPGALNQPQHFGDGTRLSIL.

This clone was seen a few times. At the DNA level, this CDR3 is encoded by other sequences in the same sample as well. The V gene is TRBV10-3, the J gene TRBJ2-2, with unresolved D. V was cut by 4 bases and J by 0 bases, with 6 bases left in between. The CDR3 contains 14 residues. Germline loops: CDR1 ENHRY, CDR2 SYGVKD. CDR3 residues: CAISGTSNTGELFF. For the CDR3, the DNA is TGTGCCATCAGTGGAACCTCGAACACCGGGGAGCTGTTTTTT.

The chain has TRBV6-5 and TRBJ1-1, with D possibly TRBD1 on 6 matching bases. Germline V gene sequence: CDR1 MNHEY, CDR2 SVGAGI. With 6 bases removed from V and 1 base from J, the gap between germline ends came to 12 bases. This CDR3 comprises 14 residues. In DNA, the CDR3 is TGTGCCAGCAGAGGGGGACGGCAGAACACTGAAGCTTTCTTT. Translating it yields CASRGGRQNTEAFF.

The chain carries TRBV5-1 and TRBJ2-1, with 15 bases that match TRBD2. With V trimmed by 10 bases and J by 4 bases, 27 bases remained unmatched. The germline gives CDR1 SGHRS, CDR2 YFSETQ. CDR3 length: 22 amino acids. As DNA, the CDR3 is TGCGCCCCCCGTGGGGCCCCGGGTAAGGGGACTAGCGGGAGGACTTTTTACAATGAGCAGTTCTTC. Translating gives CAPRGAPGKGTSGRTFYNEQFF.

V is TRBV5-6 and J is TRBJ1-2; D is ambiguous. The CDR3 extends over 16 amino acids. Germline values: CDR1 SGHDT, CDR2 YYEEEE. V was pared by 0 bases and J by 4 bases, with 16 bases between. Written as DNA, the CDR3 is TGTGCCAGCAGCTTGGCCGAGACACCTCGGGGCTATGGCTACACCTTC. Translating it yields CASSLAETPRGYGYTF.

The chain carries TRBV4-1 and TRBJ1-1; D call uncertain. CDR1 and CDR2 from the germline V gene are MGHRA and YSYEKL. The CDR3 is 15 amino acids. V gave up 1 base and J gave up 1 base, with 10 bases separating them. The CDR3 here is CASSQAELPNTEAFF. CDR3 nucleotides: TGCGCCAGCAGCCAAGCTGAACTTCCGAACACTGAAGCTTTCTTT.

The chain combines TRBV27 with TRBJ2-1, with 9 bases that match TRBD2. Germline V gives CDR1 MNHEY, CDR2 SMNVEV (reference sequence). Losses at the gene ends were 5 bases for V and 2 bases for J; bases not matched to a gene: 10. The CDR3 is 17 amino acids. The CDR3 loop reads CASSLYQTSGTYNEQFF. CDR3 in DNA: TGTGCCAGCAGTCTCTATCAGACTAGCGGAACCTACAATGAGCAGTTCTTC.

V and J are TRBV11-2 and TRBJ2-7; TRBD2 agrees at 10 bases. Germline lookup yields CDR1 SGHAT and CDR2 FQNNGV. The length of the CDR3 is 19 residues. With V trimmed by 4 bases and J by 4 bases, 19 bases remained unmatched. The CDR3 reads CASSSLRLAGASSGYEQYF. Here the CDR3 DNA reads TGTGCCAGCAGCTCCTTACGCCTAGCGGGGGCCTCCTCCGGGTACGAGCAGTACTTC.

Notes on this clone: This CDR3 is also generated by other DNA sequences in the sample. CDR3 in amino acids: CASRSGTENSPLHF. The CDR3 bases are TGTGCCAGCAGAAGCGGGACGGAAAATTCACCCCTCCACTTT. The genes are TRBV6-5 and TRBJ1-6, with D perhaps matching TRBD1 (5 bases). Germline V gives CDR1 MNHEY, CDR2 SVGAGI. V lost 6 bases to trimming and J lost 7 bases, with 13 bases between them. The CDR3 spans 14 residues.

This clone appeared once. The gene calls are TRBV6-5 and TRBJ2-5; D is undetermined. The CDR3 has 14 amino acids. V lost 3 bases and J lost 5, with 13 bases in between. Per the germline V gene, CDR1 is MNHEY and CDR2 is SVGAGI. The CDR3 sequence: CASSYSRTIETQYF. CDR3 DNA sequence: TGTGCCAGCAGTTATTCGCGGACCATCGAGACCCAGTACTTC.